These T cell receptor beta chains were read from a single sample in a study of T cell repertoires in cytomegalovirus infection. One entry per CDR3 protein, called by TCRdb with MiXCR from the reads. The data show just under 550,000 distinct CDR3 sequences, 26% seen once. The sequencing input was PBMCs. Source of these receptors: a human donor in good health (CMV status not recorded). Some clones in this sample may be carry-over from other donors' samples. Both conserved end residues are part of each CDR3. The D gene is left open where the match is weak. Size is omitted from some rows. Given values are once, few, many or a class for expanded clones.

clone_size	v_call	d_call	j_call	cdr3_nt	cdr3_aa
.	TRBV28	TRBD2	TRBJ2-5	TGTGCCAGCACCACTAGCGGCAATGCAATGAAGACCCAGTACTTC	CASTTSGNAMKTQYF
few	TRBV6-1	.	TRBJ1-4	TGTGCCAGCGGGAGGCCCGGGGCAACTAATGAAAAACTGTTTTTT	CASGRPGATNEKLFF
many	TRBV7-2	.	TRBJ2-3	TGTGCCAGCAGCTTAGCGCTTTCTAGCACAGATACGCAGTATTTT	CASSLALSSTDTQYF
few	TRBV11-2	TRBD2	TRBJ2-1	TGTGCCAGCAGCTTAGTAGGCAGTAGTACGACTAGCGGGAGGCCTTACAATGAGCAGTTCTTC	CASSLVGSSTTSGRPYNEQFF
few	TRBV28	.	TRBJ1-2	TGTGCCAGCAGCCTACTCGGACGGGACTATGGCTACACCTTC	CASSLLGRDYGYTF
.	TRBV5-1	.	TRBJ1-4	TGCGCCAGCAGCTTTCCGGGGAGCGAAAAACTGTTTTTT	CASSFPGSEKLFF
many	TRBV7-2	.	TRBJ2-1	TGTGCCAGCAGCTTAGCCCGGGACACATACAATGAGCAGTTCTTC	CASSLARDTYNEQFF
once	TRBV5-6	.	TRBJ1-2	TGTGCCAGCAGTCCCAGCGCAGGCTATGGCTACACCTTC	CASSPSAGYGYTF
many	TRBV7-8	.	TRBJ2-4	TGTGCCAGCAGCTTAGATTTGGGGGCTCAAAACATTCAGTACTTC	CASSLDLGAQNIQYF
once	TRBV7-2	.	TRBJ2-4	TGTGCCAGCAGCTTAGTGGAGGGCCAAAACATTCAGTACTTC	CASSLVEGQNIQYF